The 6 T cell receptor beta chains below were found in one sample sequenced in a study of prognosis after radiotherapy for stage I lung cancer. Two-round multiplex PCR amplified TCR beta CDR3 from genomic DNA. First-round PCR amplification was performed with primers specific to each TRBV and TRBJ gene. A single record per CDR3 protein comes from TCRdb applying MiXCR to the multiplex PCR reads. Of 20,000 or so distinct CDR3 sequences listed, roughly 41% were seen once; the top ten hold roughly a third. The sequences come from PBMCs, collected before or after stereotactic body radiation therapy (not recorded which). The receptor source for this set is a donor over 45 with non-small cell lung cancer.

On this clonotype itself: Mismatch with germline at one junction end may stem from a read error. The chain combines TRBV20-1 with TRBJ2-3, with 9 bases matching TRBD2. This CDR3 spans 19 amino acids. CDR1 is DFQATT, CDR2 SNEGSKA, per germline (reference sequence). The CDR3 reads CSPSGDRADGGSGTDTQYF. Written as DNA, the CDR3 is TGCAGTCCTAGCGGGGACCGCGCGGACGGGGGATCGGGCACAGATACGCAGTATTTT.

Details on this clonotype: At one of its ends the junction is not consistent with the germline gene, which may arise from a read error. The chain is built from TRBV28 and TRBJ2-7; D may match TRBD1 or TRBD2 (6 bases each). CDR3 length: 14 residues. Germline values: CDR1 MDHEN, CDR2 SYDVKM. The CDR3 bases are TGTGCCAGCATTTTAGGGATGGGGGGCTACGAGCATTACTTC. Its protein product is CASILGMGGYEHYF.

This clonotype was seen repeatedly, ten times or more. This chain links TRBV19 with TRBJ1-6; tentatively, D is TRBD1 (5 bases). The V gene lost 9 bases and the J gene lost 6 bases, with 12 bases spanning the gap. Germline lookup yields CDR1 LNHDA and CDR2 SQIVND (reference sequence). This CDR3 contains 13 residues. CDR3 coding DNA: TGTGCCAGCACGACAGAAACTAATTCACCCCTCCACTTT. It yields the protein CASTTETNSPLHF.

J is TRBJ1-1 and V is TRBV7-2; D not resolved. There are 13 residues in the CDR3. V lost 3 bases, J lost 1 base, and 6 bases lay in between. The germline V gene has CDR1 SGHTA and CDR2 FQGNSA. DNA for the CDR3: TGTGCCAGCAGCTTCCCAGGGAACACTGAAGCTTTCTTT. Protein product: CASSFPGNTEAFF.

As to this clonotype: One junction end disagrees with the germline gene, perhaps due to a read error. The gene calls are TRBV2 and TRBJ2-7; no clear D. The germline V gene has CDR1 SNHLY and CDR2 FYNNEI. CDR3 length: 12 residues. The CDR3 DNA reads TGTGCCAGCAGCTGGAGTGGCTACGAGCATTACTTC. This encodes CASSWSGYEHYF.

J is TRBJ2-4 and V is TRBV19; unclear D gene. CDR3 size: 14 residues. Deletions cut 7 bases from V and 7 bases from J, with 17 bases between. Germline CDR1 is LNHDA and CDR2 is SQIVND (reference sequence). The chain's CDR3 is CASKGKNIRNIQYF. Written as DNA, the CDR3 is TGTGCCAGTAAAGGCAAGAATATCAGGAACATTCAGTACTTC.